The TCR beta chain described here comes from a study of human T cells and chemical hapten exposure (dated by TCRdb to the early 2020s). With regard to the full study: For sensitization, 2% DPC in acetone was applied to a roughly 2 cm by roughly 2 cm area of upper inner arm skin. Throughout the study period of 20 to 30 weeks, patients also received therapeutic DPC doses to the scalp every week. Patch testing on the upper back used Finn chambers containing 0.01% DPC, with scoring done after 6 days according to International Contact Dermatitis Research Group standards. Most of the patients in the cohort were female, and the cohort covered alopecia areata with under or over 50% scalp involvement, alopecia totalis and alopecia universalis. The libraries were sequenced as a pool, and the TCR yield per sample differed mostly because of small variations in library volumes within the pool. The study tracked peripheral blood TCR repertoire changes in vivo during primary and secondary sensitization to the hapten diphenylcyclopropenone (DPC) in alopecia patients. Blood was sampled from patients pre-sensitization (week 0) and at 2, 6 and about 24 weeks after DPC sensitization. Blood for TCR sequencing was provided by twenty-nine alopecia patients at one to four time points (pre-sensitization, 2, 6 and 24 weeks).

Results the study describes overall, beyond this receptor: Alopecia, a presumed autoimmune disease, was present in all patients, so the immune response of the patients might differ from that of healthy individuals. Expanded TCRs formed significantly more large CDR3 similarity clusters than pre-sensitization or healthy control sets, consistent with antigen-driven responses. Repeated subsampling changed both the strength of the expansion versus patch-test correlation and the threshold at which that correlation became significant. DPC sensitization did not change the number of TCRs with a frequency above 1 in 1000, and there was no evidence of changes in global repertoire structure. The number of PT1 expanded TCRs positively correlated with patch test score, significant at thresholds 8, 16 and 32 but not 4.

Receptors were amplified or captured by RACE. Sequenced on a NextSeq 500. Library preparation attached unique molecular identifiers to individual cDNA molecules for quantitative, reproducible TCR counting. From each blood RNA sample, both TCR alpha and TCR beta chains were sequenced. The original methods were these. Samples had a median of 95,638 TCRs, with a range from 23,224 to 690,600. The Decombinator software suite was used to annotate V, J and CDR3 in the TCR reads. Every sample was subsampled to the same number of TCRs (28,000) for the PS versus PT1 abundance plots. Expanded TCRs were defined as absent before sensitization and observed at least eight times at the 2-week time point. In-frame beta chains were kept once TCRdb had trimmed the public reads at Q25 with fastp and called clones with MiXCR. CDR3 protein sequences are deduplicated, and each keeps its most common genes and DNA. TCRdb, not the authors, supplied the V and J calls. The sample includes around 92,000 distinct CDR3 sequences, with 11% observed a single time. The top ten constitute 2.5% to 4% of the sample.

About this clonotype itself: Its antigen is unknown. No base-level quality is on record; no much larger clone is a single base apart.

The time point label for this specimen denotes: pre-sensitization, week 0. The treatment or condition label for this specimen denotes: therapeutic diphenylcyclopropenone sensitization with weekly scalp DPC. Blood at each patch-test visit was drawn before the patch test was applied. Patients were eligible if aged 18 to 70, diagnosed with alopecia and judged suitable for DPC therapy, and pregnant patients were excluded. Total RNA was extracted from unfractionated whole blood that had been collected in Tempus Blood RNA tubes. For this chain, trimming is 3 bases at the V end and 9 bases at the J end, and the number of junction bases without a gene match is 14. Reading the germline V gene gives CDR1 SGHAT and CDR2 FQNNGV. The CDR3 runs 17 residues from the cysteine to the phenylalanine. Only CDR3 DNA is held: 51 bases, read in frame from base 1.

The rearrangement combines TRBV11-2 with TRBJ2-1, with TRBD2 identical over 10 junction bases. The receptor comes from a woman aged 60 to 75 with alopecia areata. Some clones in this sample may be carry-over from other donors' samples. The specimen was whole blood, collected in connection with sensitization to the hapten diphenylcyclopropenone (DPC). The CDR3 in this case is CASSFSRSSGGATEQFF. In nucleotides, the sequence is TGTGCCAGCAGCTTTTCACGGTCGAGCGGGGGGGCGACTGAGCAGTTCTTC.